These 25 T cell receptor beta chains share one sample of origin, sequenced in a study of identical twins. Via MiXCR, TCRdb re-called the 5' RACE reads, giving one row per CDR3 protein. The data hold just under 550,000 distinct CDR3 sequences, with roughly 15% observed a single time. These data were likewise used in another study, on yellow fever vaccine responses in identical twins.

Source material: CD4+ T cells sorted from blood. The source is a woman aged 18 to 35 in good health.

In its sample, this clonotype was seen a few times. The rearrangement joins TRBV12-3 or TRBV12-4 to TRBJ2-3; TRBD1 is a possible D gene (5 bases). CDR3 size: 14 residues. Trimming shortened V by 3 bases and J by 5 bases, and 12 bases separated the two germline ends. CDR3 in amino acids: CASSFRQGRDTQYF. The CDR3 DNA reads as TGTGCCAGCAGTTTCCGGCAGGGAAGAGATACGCAGTATTTT.

The chain carries TRBV5-1 and TRBJ1-1; D is perhaps TRBD1 (5 bases). This CDR3 spans 14 amino acids. Per germline, CDR1 SGHRS and CDR2 YFSETQ. V dropped 2 bases and J dropped 2 bases, with 10 bases sitting between them. The CDR3 coding sequence is TGCGCCAGCAGCTTTCGAGGGGCCAACACTGAAGCTTTCTTT. It encodes CASSFRGANTEAFF.

The V gene is TRBV10-1, the J gene TRBJ2-5; D call uncertain. Germline lookup yields CDR1 WNHNN and CDR2 SYGVQD (reference sequence). The CDR3 spans 15 residues. The V and J ends lost 0 bases and 1 base respectively, with 9 bases between them. CDR3 DNA sequence: TGCGCCAGCAGTGAGTCGGGAAAGGGCCAAGAGACCCAGTACTTC. It translates to CASSESGKGQETQYF.

The gene calls are TRBV5-6 and TRBJ1-2; D gene ambiguous. Germline V gene data show CDR1 as SGHDT and CDR2 as YYEEEE. V gave up 0 bases and J gave up 8 bases, with 11 bases separating them. The CDR3 runs 13 residues. For the CDR3, the DNA is TGTGCCAGCAGCTTGGGCAGTATAGGGGGCTACACCTTC. Translating gives CASSLGSIGGYTF.

V is TRBV12-3 or TRBV12-4 and J is TRBJ2-1; 12 nucleotides agree with TRBD2. Unmatched junction bases numbered 6, after V lost 7 bases and J lost 8 bases. This CDR3 region has 14 residues. This CDR3 reads CASTRLAGVYEQFF. The CDR3 bases are TGTGCCAGCACACGACTAGCGGGAGTATATGAGCAGTTCTTC.

This clonotype occurred a few times. The J gene is TRBJ2-7, the V gene TRBV7-9, with D possibly being TRBD2 (5 bases). The germline V gene encodes CDR1 SEHNR and CDR2 FQNEAQ (reference sequence). CDR3 size: 12 residues. V lost 5 bases and J lost 0, with 5 bases in between. DNA of the CDR3: TGTGCCAGCAGCACTAGCTCCTACGAGCAGTACGTC. Protein product: CASSTSSYEQYV.

This chain joins TRBV29-1 and TRBJ1-3, with D unclear. The CDR3 is made up of 11 amino acids. Per the germline V gene, CDR1 is SQVTM and CDR2 is ANQGSEA. V lost 7 bases, J lost 0 bases, and 4 bases lay in between. CDR3 sequence reads: CSGSSGNTIYF. The CDR3 DNA reads TGCAGCGGTAGCTCTGGAAACACCATATATTTT.

CDR3 sequence reads: CSARTSGHPRGEQFF. The CDR3 DNA reads as TGCAGTGCTAGGACTAGCGGGCATCCTCGCGGTGAGCAGTTCTTC. The genes are TRBV20-1 and TRBJ2-1; 10 nucleotides match TRBD2. This CDR3 comprises 15 residues. The V gene end was trimmed by 3 bases and the J gene end by 9 bases; junction bases not matched to a gene: 11. CDR1 and CDR2 (germline): DFQATT, SNEGSKA (reference sequence).

There are a few counts of this clonotype. This chain joins TRBV6-1 and TRBJ2-1; 7 bases align to TRBD2. Germline lookup yields CDR1 MNHNS and CDR2 SASEGT. The trim removed 6 bases at V and 0 bases at J, leaving 5 bases unmatched. This CDR3 is 15 amino acids long. The CDR3 loop is CASSPGRLSYNEQFF. The CDR3 nucleotides read TGTGCCAGCAGCCCCGGGAGGCTCTCCTACAATGAGCAGTTCTTC.

This clonotype has more than one count but fewer than ten. The chain is built from TRBV28 and TRBJ2-7; D is unresolved. The CDR3 extends over 11 amino acids. Germline V gene data show CDR1 as MDHEN and CDR2 as SYDVKM. V was trimmed by 4 bases and J by 2 bases, leaving 3 bases between them. CDR3 sequence reads: CASSSTYEQYV. The CDR3, as DNA: TGTGCCAGCAGTTCGACCTACGAGCAGTACGTC.

V and J are TRBV6-1 and TRBJ2-5; TRBD1 agrees at 7 bases. CDR3 length: 14 amino acids. Germline values: CDR1 MNHNS, CDR2 SASEGT. V dropped 7 bases and J dropped 5; count of bases not matched to a gene: 10. The chain's CDR3 is CASNPQGNRETQYF. The DNA of the CDR3 is TGTGCCAGCAACCCACAGGGGAATAGGGAGACCCAGTACTTC.

This clonotype was seen only a few times. The V and J genes are TRBV27 and TRBJ1-5; D remains unclear. This CDR3 has 15 residues. With 3 bases removed from V and 1 base from J, the gap between germline ends came to 10 bases. Germline V gene lookup returns CDR1 MNHEY and CDR2 SMNVEV (reference sequence). The CDR3 is CASSLEGFSNQPQHF. The CDR3 DNA sequence: TGTGCCAGCAGTTTGGAGGGATTCAGCAATCAGCCCCAGCATTTT.

This clonotype was counted only a few times. J is TRBJ1-5 and V is TRBV20-1, with unresolved D. The germline gives CDR1 DFQATT, CDR2 SNEGSKA (reference sequence). Trimming cost V 0 bases and J 1 base, with 10 bases left between them. The CDR3 contains 15 residues. CDR3 loop: CSARDFAGSNQPQHF. CDR3 bases: TGCAGTGCTAGAGATTTCGCCGGAAGCAATCAGCCCCAGCATTTT.

This clonotype was recorded a few times. The V call is TRBV5-1, the J call TRBJ2-3; maybe TRBD1 (5 bases). The CDR3 extends over 17 amino acids. V was pared by 2 bases and J by 5 bases, with 21 bases between. The V gene's germline CDR1 is SGHRS and CDR2 YFSETQ. CDR3 region: CASSFISGSQGRDTQYF. CDR3 in DNA: TGCGCCAGCAGCTTTATTTCAGGGTCGCAGGGTAGAGATACGCAGTATTTT.

The sample holds a few counts of this clonotype. V and J are TRBV24-1 and TRBJ2-5; 8 bases fit TRBD1. Germline trimming cut 4 bases from V and 2 bases from J; bases unmatched to any gene: 11. Germline V CDR1 and CDR2: KGHDR, SFDVKD. This CDR3 has 17 residues. CDR3 bases: TGTGCCACCAGTGAACTCGGACAGGGCCGGAATCAAGAGACCCAGTACTTC. Its protein is CATSELGQGRNQETQYF.

This clonotype was seen only a few times. This chain connects TRBV4-2 to TRBJ2-1, with TRBD2 matching 11 bases. The CDR3 has 15 amino acids. The ends lost 1 base at V and 9 bases at J; junction bases unmatched: 5. The V gene's germline CDR1 is LGHNA and CDR2 YNFKEQ. CDR3 loop: CASSQVASGGSEQFF. As DNA, the CDR3 is TGTGCCAGCAGCCAAGTTGCTAGCGGGGGGAGTGAGCAGTTCTTC.

This clonotype was observed many times. The chain carries TRBV12-3 or TRBV12-4 and TRBJ2-2; 10 bases are shared with TRBD2. V was pared by 6 bases and J by 2 bases, with 9 bases of the junction left unmatched. CDR3 length: 17 amino acids. This chain's CDR3 is CASRLAGATFNTGELFF. CDR3 bases: TGTGCCAGCAGGCTAGCGGGAGCAACCTTTAACACCGGGGAGCTGTTTTTT.

This clonotype was seen more than once but under ten times. The J gene is TRBJ2-1, the V gene TRBV7-6; 9 positions match TRBD2. The CDR3 is 16 residues long. Germline V gene lookup returns CDR1 SGHVS and CDR2 FNYEAQ. V lost 5 bases to trimming and J lost 5 bases; unmatched junction nucleotides: 10. The CDR3 loop reads CASSRVSGSLNNEQFF. DNA of the CDR3: TGTGCCAGCAGCAGAGTTAGCGGGAGTTTAAACAATGAGCAGTTCTTC.

The V gene is TRBV20-1, the J gene TRBJ2-3, with 8 bases lining up with TRBD2. The CDR3 is 14 residues long. Germline CDR1 DFQATT, CDR2 SNEGSKA (reference sequence). Unmatched junction bases numbered 8, after V lost 7 bases and J lost 2 bases. In DNA form, the CDR3 reads TGCAGTGACACTAGCGGACTCAACACAGATACGCAGTATTTT. Protein: CSDTSGLNTDTQYF.

The chain has TRBV7-9 and TRBJ2-2; tentatively, D is TRBD1 (5 bases). In germline, CDR1 is SEHNR, CDR2 FQNEAQ (reference sequence). Trimming removed 5 bases from V and 7 bases from J, with 11 bases in between. CDR3 length: 13 amino acids. The CDR3, as DNA: TGTGCCAGCAGCAAGACAGTGGTCGGGGAGCTGTTTTTT. Protein product: CASSKTVVGELFF.

This clonotype was recorded a few times. V usage is TRBV3-1 and J usage is TRBJ2-1; TRBD2 matches at 7 bases. This CDR3 has 15 amino acids. Per the germline V gene, CDR1 is LGHDT and CDR2 is YNNKEL (reference sequence). V was clipped by 1 base and J by 6 bases; unmatched bases: 6. CDR3: CASSQVAGAGNEQFF. CDR3 nucleotides: TGTGCCAGCAGCCAAGTTGCGGGAGCGGGCAATGAGCAGTTCTTC.

This clonotype was counted a few times. The chain combines TRBV2 with TRBJ1-1; a weak D match, TRBD1 (6 bases). This CDR3 spans 14 amino acids. With 3 bases removed from V and 1 base from J, the gap between germline ends came to 9 bases. Germline loops: CDR1 SNHLY, CDR2 FYNNEI. For the CDR3, the DNA is TGTGCCAGCAGTGATGCGGGACAGAACACTGAAGCTTTCTTT. It codes for CASSDAGQNTEAFF. The variable domain in full, completed from reference TRBV2 and TRBJ1-1, reads EPEVTQTPSHQVTQMGQEVILRCVPISNHLYFYWYRQILGQKVEFLVSFYNNEISEKSEIFDDQFSVERPDGSNFTLKIRSTKLEDSAMYFCASSDAGQNTEAFFGQGTRLTVV.

The chain links TRBV6-1 to TRBJ2-7; tentatively, D is TRBD1 or TRBD2 (5 bases each). The germline V gene encodes CDR1 MNHNS and CDR2 SASEGT. This CDR3 has 14 residues. Trimming took 7 bases from V and 1 from J, leaving 14 bases between them. This chain's CDR3 is CASKTRDVSYEQYF. CDR3 sequence (DNA): TGTGCCAGCAAAACACGGGACGTATCCTACGAGCAGTACTTC.

Ten or more counts support this clonotype. The chain carries TRBV7-2 and TRBJ1-4, with no clear D. The V gene lost 0 bases and the J gene lost 7 bases, with 12 bases spanning the gap. The germline CDR1 and CDR2 sequences are SGHTA and FQGNSA. The CDR3 is 15 amino acids. CDR3 in DNA: TGTGCCAGCAGCTTAGCCCCACGGACGGTTGAAAAACTGTTTTTT. This gives the protein CASSLAPRTVEKLFF.

This clonotype was counted only a few times. CDR3 in DNA: TGTGCCAGCAGCTTACTATTCGAGCAGTTCTTC. As protein: CASSLLFEQFF. The chain employs TRBV7-2 and TRBJ2-1; D uncertain. V gave up 2 bases and J gave up 10 bases, with 6 bases separating them. Germline V lookup: CDR1 SGHTA, CDR2 FQGNSA. This CDR3 is built from 11 residues.